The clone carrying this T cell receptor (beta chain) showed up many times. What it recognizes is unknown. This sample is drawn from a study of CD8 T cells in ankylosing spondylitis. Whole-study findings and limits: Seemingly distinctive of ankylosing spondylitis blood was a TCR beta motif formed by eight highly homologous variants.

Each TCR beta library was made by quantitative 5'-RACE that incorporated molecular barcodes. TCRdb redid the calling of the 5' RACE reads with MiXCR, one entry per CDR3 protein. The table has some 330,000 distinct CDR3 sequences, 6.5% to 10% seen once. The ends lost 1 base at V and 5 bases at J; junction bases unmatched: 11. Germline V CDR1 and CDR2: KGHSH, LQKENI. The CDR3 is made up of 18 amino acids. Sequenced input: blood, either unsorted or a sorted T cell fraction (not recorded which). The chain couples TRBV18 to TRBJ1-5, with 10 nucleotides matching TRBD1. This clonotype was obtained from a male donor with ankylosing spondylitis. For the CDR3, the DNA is TGTGCCAGCTCACCACGTGGAGGGGACAGGGGAATGTATCAGCCCCAGCATTTT. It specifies CASSPRGGDRGMYQPQHF. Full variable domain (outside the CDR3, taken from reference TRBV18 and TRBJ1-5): NAGVMQNPRHLVRRRGQEARLRCSPMKGHSHVYWYRQLPEEGLKFMVYLQKENIIDESGMPKERFSAEFPKEGPSILRIQQVVRGDSAAYFCASSPRGGDRGMYQPQHFGDGTRLSIL.